These 19 T cell receptor beta chains were all obtained from the same sample, sequenced in a study of blood T cell repertoires in COVID-19. The repertoire was sequenced with immunoSEQ multiplex PCR; TCRdb's copy has only in-frame clones and lacks some. This sample has about 190,000 clones, with 70% to 90% found just once. Sequencing was carried out using peripheral blood. The receptors here all came from an older woman with active or convalescent COVID-19.

J is TRBJ2-7 and V is TRBV6-5; 7 bases align to TRBD2. The CDR3 covers 13 residues. J was trimmed by 3 bases and V by 7 bases; bases with no gene match: 6. CDR1 and CDR2 (germline): MNHEY, SVGAGI. The CDR3 loop reads CASKAGEGYEQYF. The CDR3 DNA is TGTGCCAGCAAGGCGGGAGAGGGCTACGAGCAGTACTTC.

The rearrangement joins TRBV6-1 to TRBJ2-7; 10 nucleotides match TRBD2. V was clipped by 2 bases and J by 6 bases; unmatched bases: 16. The CDR3 contains 18 residues. In germline, CDR1 is MNHNS, CDR2 SASEGT. DNA for the CDR3: TGTGCCAGCAGTGAAAGTTTAGGGGCGGCTAGCGGGAGAATCGAGCAGTACTTC. Translation gives CASSESLGAASGRIEQYF.

The chain has TRBV2 and TRBJ1-1; 7 bases align to TRBD1. Germline values: CDR1 SNHLY, CDR2 FYNNEI. This CDR3 has 14 amino acids. V was pared by 6 bases and J by 2 bases, with 6 bases of the junction left unmatched. CDR3: CASRRDRANTEAFF. The CDR3 DNA follows: TGTGCCAGCAGGAGAGACAGGGCCAACACTGAAGCTTTCTTT. Based on the CDR3 plus reference TRBV2 and TRBJ1-1, the full variable domain is EPEVTQTPSHQVTQMGQEVILRCVPISNHLYFYWYRQILGQKVEFLVSFYNNEISEKSEIFDDQFSVERPDGSNFTLKIRSTKLEDSAMYFCASRRDRANTEAFFGQGTRLTVV.

CDR3 nucleotide sequence: TGTGCCAGCAGCTTATTGGGAGGAGCGGGGTTATACAATCAGCCCCAGCATTTT. Its translation is CASSLLGGAGLYNQPQHF. V and J are TRBV7-2 and TRBJ1-5; D is unclear. The CDR3 has 18 amino acids. Per the germline V gene, CDR1 is SGHTA and CDR2 is FQGNSA. The V end lost 2 bases, the J end lost 3 bases, and 20 bases lay between the germline ends.

V is TRBV7-3 and J is TRBJ2-3, with 7 bases matching TRBD2. This CDR3 comprises 15 residues. In germline, CDR1 is SGHTA, CDR2 FQGTGA. V was pared by 0 bases and J by 6 bases, with 6 bases of the junction left unmatched. The CDR3 sequence: CASSLTTSLGDTQYF. The CDR3 coding sequence is TGTGCCAGCAGCTTAACGACTAGCCTGGGGGATACGCAGTATTTT. Full variable domain (remainder filled in from reference TRBV7-3 and TRBJ2-3): GAGVSQTPSNKVTEKGKYVELRCDPISGHTALYWYRQSLGQGPEFLIYFQGTGAADDSGLPNDRFFAVRPEGSVSTLKIQRTERGDSAVYLCASSLTTSLGDTQYFGPGTRLTVL.

The V and J genes are TRBV2 and TRBJ2-7, with 7 bases fitting TRBD2. CDR3 length: 13 amino acids. The V gene's germline CDR1 is SNHLY and CDR2 FYNNEI. J was trimmed by 3 bases and V by 5 bases; bases with no gene match: 4. The CDR3, as DNA: TGTGCCAGCAGTCGGGGGGTCGGCTACGAGCAGTACTTC. It encodes CASSRGVGYEQYF.

This clone was observed at least ten times. The genes are TRBV5-6 and TRBJ2-7, with 11 bases fitting TRBD2. There are 15 residues in the CDR3. The germline V gene encodes CDR1 SGHDT and CDR2 YYEEEE. Trimming removed 5 bases from V and 2 bases from J; junction bases left unmatched: 6. CDR3 nucleotides: TGTGCCAGCAGACACATAGCGGGAGGGACCTACGAGCAGTACTTC. This translates into CASRHIAGGTYEQYF.

The J gene is TRBJ2-7, the V gene TRBV6-5; 9 nucleotides align to TRBD2. This CDR3 is 14 amino acids long. After removal of 2 bases from V and 6 bases from J, the junction contained 5 bases not matched to a gene. The germline gives CDR1 MNHEY, CDR2 SVGAGI. Here the CDR3 reads CASSYGGREREQYF. CDR3 DNA: TGTGCCAGCAGTTACGGCGGGAGGGAGCGCGAGCAGTACTTC.

This chain links TRBV29-1 with TRBJ2-1; the match to TRBD2 covers 9 bases. The length of the CDR3 is 14 residues. CDR1 and CDR2 from the germline V gene are SQVTM and ANQGSEA. After removal of 4 bases from V and 6 bases from J, the junction contained 7 bases not matched to a gene. In DNA form, the CDR3 reads TGCAGCGTTGTTAAGTTGACTAGCGGCAATGAGCAGTTCTTC. It yields the protein CSVVKLTSGNEQFF.

V is TRBV7-2 and J is TRBJ2-1; 7 bases line up with TRBD2. This CDR3 spans 17 amino acids. J lost 0 bases, V lost 2 bases, and 7 bases had no gene match. Germline CDR1 reads SGHTA; CDR2 reads FQGNSA. The CDR3 is CASSLTGLPSSYNEQFF. In DNA form, the CDR3 reads TGTGCCAGCAGCTTAACGGGACTACCGAGCTCCTACAATGAGCAGTTCTTC. The variable domain in full, completed from reference TRBV7-2 and TRBJ2-1, reads GAGVSQSPSNKVTEKGKDVELRCDPISGHTALYWYRQSLGQGLEFLIYFQGNSAPDKSGLPSDRFSAERTGGSVSTLTIQRTQQEDSAVYLCASSLTGLPSSYNEQFFGPGTRLTVL.

In nucleotides, the CDR3 is TGTGCCAGCAGACACAGGGCCCTCCCGAACACTGAAGCTTTCTTT. Its protein product is CASRHRALPNTEAFF. The genes are TRBV6-6 and TRBJ1-1; maybe TRBD1 (6 bases). With 6 bases removed from V and 1 base from J, the gap between germline ends came to 15 bases. Germline CDR1 reads MNHNY; CDR2 reads SVGAGI (reference sequence). The CDR3 sequence is 15 residues long.

The CDR3 nucleotides read TGTGCCAGTCTTGGAGGACAGTCTGGGGCCAACGTCCTGACTTTC. Translating gives CASLGGQSGANVLTF. The chain combines TRBV19 with TRBJ2-6; D perhaps matches TRBD1 (6 bases). The germline V gene has CDR1 LNHDA and CDR2 SQIVND (reference sequence). The V gene lost 8 bases and the J gene lost 1 base, with 12 bases spanning the gap. The CDR3 runs to 15 residues.

The chain uses TRBV30 and TRBJ2-7, with 7 bases aligning to TRBD2. This CDR3 has 15 amino acids. Per the germline V gene, CDR1 is GTSNPN and CDR2 is SVGIG (reference sequence). V was clipped by 1 base and J by 1 base; unmatched bases: 7. DNA of the CDR3: TGTGCCTGGAGTGCGACAGTGGGAGGGTCCTACGAGCAGTACTTC. It codes for CAWSATVGGSYEQYF.

This sequence joins TRBV28 and TRBJ2-7; TRBD1 matches at 7 bases. The CDR3 contains 14 residues. V lost 6 bases to trimming and J lost 4 bases; unmatched junction nucleotides: 9. Germline CDR1 reads MDHEN; CDR2 reads SYDVKM. The DNA for the CDR3 is TGTGCCAGCAGGACCGGGACAGTATTGTACGAGCAGTACTTC. The encoded protein is CASRTGTVLYEQYF.

A single count supports this clone. V gene TRBV5-1 combines with J gene TRBJ2-3; D uncertain. V was pared by 3 bases and J by 12 bases, with 17 bases between. This CDR3 comprises 13 residues. Germline CDR1 reads SGHRS; CDR2 reads YFSETQ. CDR3 sequence reads: CASSSTSLQTQYF. The CDR3 coding sequence is TGCGCCAGCAGCTCGACTTCCTTGCAGACCCAGTATTTT.

CDR3 bases: TGTGCCAGTAGTACCAGGGGGTTGGAGAACATTCAGTACTTC. Translating gives CASSTRGLENIQYF. The chain joins TRBV19 to TRBJ2-4; 7 positions agree with TRBD1. CDR3 length: 14 residues. Germline V gene sequence: CDR1 LNHDA, CDR2 SQIVND (reference sequence). With V trimmed by 4 bases and J by 7 bases, 7 bases remained unmatched.

The chain carries TRBV5-1 and TRBJ2-4, with 7 bases matching TRBD2. This CDR3 is built from 15 residues. Per the germline V gene, CDR1 is SGHRS and CDR2 is YFSETQ. V lost 0 bases and J lost 9; bases outside the gene matches: 9. CDR3 residues: CASSLAGGSNGIQYF. CDR3 nucleotides: TGCGCCAGCAGCTTGGCGGGAGGCAGTAACGGCATTCAGTACTTC.

The J gene is TRBJ2-7, the V gene TRBV14, with D unresolved. CDR1 is SGHDN, CDR2 FVKESK, per germline. This CDR3 comprises 13 residues. V lost 5 bases and J lost 2, with 10 bases in between. CDR3 sequence: CASSARWPYEQYF. CDR3 in DNA: TGTGCCAGCAGCGCCCGATGGCCCTACGAGCAGTACTTC.

CDR3 in amino acids: CASSFGQGGNQPQHF. The DNA for the CDR3 is TGTGCCAGCAGTTTCGGCCAGGGGGGCAATCAGCCCCAGCATTTT. The genes are TRBV27 and TRBJ1-5; 7 nucleotides line up with TRBD1. The CDR3 length is 15 residues. CDR1 and CDR2 (germline): MNHEY, SMNVEV (reference sequence). Trimming removed 3 bases from V and 2 bases from J; junction bases left unmatched: 4.